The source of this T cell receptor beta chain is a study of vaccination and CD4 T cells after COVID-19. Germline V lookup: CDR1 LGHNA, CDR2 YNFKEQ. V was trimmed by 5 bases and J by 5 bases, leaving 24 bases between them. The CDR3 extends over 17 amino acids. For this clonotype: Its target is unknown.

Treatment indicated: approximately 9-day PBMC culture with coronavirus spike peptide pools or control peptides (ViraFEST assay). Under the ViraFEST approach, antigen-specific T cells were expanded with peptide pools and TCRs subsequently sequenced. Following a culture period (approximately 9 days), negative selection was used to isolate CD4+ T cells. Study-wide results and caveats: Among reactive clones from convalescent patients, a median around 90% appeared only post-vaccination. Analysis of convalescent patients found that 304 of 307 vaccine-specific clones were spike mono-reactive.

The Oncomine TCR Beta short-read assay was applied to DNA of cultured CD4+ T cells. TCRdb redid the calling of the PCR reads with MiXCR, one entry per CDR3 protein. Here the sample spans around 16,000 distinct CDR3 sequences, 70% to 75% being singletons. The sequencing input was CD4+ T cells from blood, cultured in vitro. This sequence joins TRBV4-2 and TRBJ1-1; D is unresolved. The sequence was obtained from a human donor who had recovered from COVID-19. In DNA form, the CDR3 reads TGTGCCAGCAGCGCGAGAGGGTCCGGGAGTCGGTCGACTGAAGCTTTCTTT. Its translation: CASSARGSGSRSTEAFF.